This TCR beta chain appears in the sequencing data of a study of vaccination and CD4 T cells after COVID-19. This clonotype was seen more than once but under ten times. The antigen is not known. An Oncomine TCR Beta short-read assay was used to sequence the DNA from cultured CD4+ T cells. Researchers extracted genomic DNA from CD4+ T cells that had been cultured. TCRdb re-called the PCR reads through MiXCR, storing one row per CDR3 protein. The profile shows 14,000 to 15,000 distinct CDR3 sequences, 73% of them singletons. With 5 bases removed from V and 2 bases from J, the gap between germline ends came to 14 bases. The CDR3 is 15 amino acids. CDR1 and CDR2 (germline): LNHDA, SQIVND (reference sequence). Treatment denoted: roughly 10-day PBMC culture with coronavirus spike peptide pools or control peptides (ViraFEST assay).

The clonotype was recovered from a human donor who had recovered from COVID-19. Sequencing was done on a sample of CD4+ T cells from blood, cultured in vitro. The V call is TRBV19, the J call TRBJ2-3, with D unclear. CDR3 amino acids: CASSEWQVITDTQYF. In nucleotides, the CDR3 is TGTGCCAGTAGTGAGTGGCAGGTGATCACAGATACGCAGTATTTT.